This TCR beta chain emerged from a study of Ad26.COV2.S vaccination and SARS-CoV-2 variants (dated by TCRdb to the early 2020s). For the study in its entirety: Donors in the vaccine arm were drawn from COV1001, a multicentre, randomized, double-blind, placebo-controlled phase I-IIa trial testing Ad26.COV2.S in healthy adults. The TCR-sequenced set comprised about 32 samples: around 20 Ad26.COV2.S vaccine recipients, 5 placebo recipients and 8 SARS-CoV-2 convalescent individuals. Ad26.COV2.S was administered intramuscularly at a dose of 5x10^10 or 1x10^11 viral particles, either as one shot or as two shots given 56 days apart. Trial participants were randomized into five groups of five: low-dose or high-dose Ad26.COV2.S given once or twice, or placebo on both occasions. Throughout the experiments and outcome assessment, investigators stayed blinded to trial group allocation. Sequencing of the TCRbeta repertoire served to evaluate the specificity and breadth of SARS-CoV-2-reactive T cell receptors following Ad26.COV2.S vaccination.

The treatment or condition label on this specimen signifies: roughly 20 received Ad26.COV2.S at low or high dose, single or two shots; a few received placebo; per-sample allocation not given. Repertoires of vaccine and placebo recipients were sequenced from samples taken on day 63 after the first injection. Cohort 1b enrolled 25 or so adults aged 18-55 years at a single site in Boston, USA, between 29 July and 7 August 2020. Ad26.COV2.S consisted of a replication-incompetent adenovirus type 26 vector by which a prefusion-stabilized SARS-CoV-2 spike protein from the original Wuhan strain was expressed. In regard to this clone: Its specific antigen is unknown. No qualities accompany the bases; no much larger clone lies one base away.

The immunoSEQ Assay was used to sequence TCRbeta CDR3 regions. After extraction, genomic DNA underwent amplification by bias-controlled multiplex PCR, followed by high-throughput sequencing. The paper's processing steps were these. To quantify the absolute abundance of every unique TCRbeta CDR3 region, sequences were collapsed and filtered. T cell fraction was estimated by normalizing TCRbeta template counts to usable DNA, which was measured by amplifying reference genes present in all nucleated cells. Repertoire TCRs were annotated as SARS-CoV-2-specific when V gene, CDR3 amino acid sequence and J gene were exactly matched to a known reactive TCR set. MIRA supplied the reference SARS-CoV-2 TCR set, which was filtered for enrichment in COVID-19-positive ImmuneCODE repertoires so that public or cross-reactive TCRs were removed. Drawing on the MIRA antigens, annotated TCRs were analysed further at the level of specific ORF or position within ORF. Depth was the summed frequency of annotated unique rearrangements, while breadth was defined as annotated unique rearrangements over total unique productive rearrangements. Group comparisons of TCR breadth used two-sided Wilcoxon rank-sum tests. TCRdb re-hosts the immuneACCESS table, in-frame sequences only. Its copies lack some clones; in the studies checked, an unresolved V gene accounts for under half of them, and the cause for the rest is not known. That table gives V, J and clone size, and the DNA gave D and trimming. The sample has 410,000 or so clones on record, about nine tenths of them singletons. The ten largest account for more than 1.5% of the sample.

Study-wide conclusions, independent of this receptor: The study was not powered to compare responses between vaccine doses or regimens. Substantial breadth of spike-specific CD8+ and CD4+ T cell responses was reported after vaccination. Spike-specific TCR breadth was higher in Ad26.COV2.S recipients than in placebo recipients (P = 0.0014). According to the authors, total T cell responses may have been underestimated by the TCR breadth and depth analyses. Vaccine and placebo recipients had comparable non-spike TCR breadth, which fits with the vaccine containing only spike.

CDR1 and CDR2 (SGHRS, YFSETQ) derive from the germline V gene. Trimmed from V: 4 bases; trimmed from J: 2 bases; junction bases lacking a gene match: 6. The CDR3 runs 14 residues from the cysteine to the phenylalanine. The read is trimmed to its CDR3 DNA, 42 bases read in frame from base 1. Rearrangement joined TRBV5-1 to TRBJ2-7, with 7 bases in between that match TRBD2. The specimen was peripheral blood, collected in a trial of Ad26.COV2.S vaccine versus placebo. The clonotype was recovered from a person aged 18-65 years who received the Ad26.COV2.S COVID-19 vaccine or a placebo. This receptor has the CDR3 CASSPLGGAYEQYF. In nucleotide form, the sequence is TGCGCCAGCAGCCCGTTGGGAGGGGCCTACGAGCAGTACTTC.